This T cell receptor (beta chain) originates from a study of T cells in women clearing cervical HPV infection (dated by TCRdb to the late 2010s). Concerning the study at large: Cases were 20 to 25 women with histologically confirmed HPV16-related CIN3 or worse, including a couple of invasive cancers. Controls were more than 20 women whose single incident HPV16 infection cleared within 12 months without precancer or cancer developing. Cases had a median age of roughly 35 years compared with just over 37 for controls, and baseline characteristics showed no significant differences between the groups. Cases and controls were matched on year of sample collection and on age within five years. For cases, the median interval between lesion detection and blood sampling was roughly 150 days, with an interquartile range of roughly 85 to 210 days. The parent cohort enrolled roughly 9,300 women aged 18 or older in Guanacaste, Costa Rica, in about 1992 to 1995 and followed the women for around seven years. HLA typing was available for only a few women, so HLA type could not be excluded as a confounder. Case blood was taken at the visit when the lesion was first identified, whereas control blood was taken when infection was no longer detected. As quality controls, five blinded duplicates were added to each group, bringing the total to roughly 60 samples made up of around 50 participants and 10 replicates. Nested within Costa Rica's Guanacaste HPV Natural History Study, an exploratory proof-of-principle case-control study compared TCR repertoires across cervical HPV16 outcomes. Study-wide conclusions, independent of this receptor: Random forest classifiers that combined richness and V gene abundances separated cases from controls with an estimated AUC of less than 0.85. TRBV6-7 relative abundance was lower in cases than in controls (about 0.099% versus 0.17%; Bonferroni P = 0.0008). Because T-cell numbers per sample were unknown, differences in richness could reflect varying T-cell content rather than repertoire biology. The cross-sectional design could not show whether associations preceded infection or resulted from it; effector/memory subsets and HPV-specific T cells were not isolated. Significantly higher TCR repertoire richness was observed in CIN3+ cases than in controls across sequencing depths, whereas no difference in evenness was found.

In the case of this clone: The specificity of this receptor is unknown. Sequencing ends 3 residues short of the CDR3 end; the germline J gene provides the rest.

Trimming costs V 3 bases and J 5 bases, and their ends lie 15 bases apart. Inclusive of the bounding cysteine and phenylalanine, the CDR3 is 14 residues long. Part of the CDR3 DNA is given, 33 bases translated from base 1. CDR1 SGHRS and CDR2 YFSETQ were looked up in the germline V gene. Using the immunoSEQ assay, multiplex PCR amplified TCR beta CDR3 regions from an average of approximately 1.1 ug of genomic DNA per sample. To correct primer bias, the assay used a complete synthetic TCR repertoire to set an amplification baseline. The amplicons were sequenced on the Illumina platform. In the source study's methods: Sequence errors were corrected by clustering with frequency ratios and a modified nearest-neighbor algorithm, and the sequences were then analyzed in the immunoSEQ Analyzer using IMGT gene definitions. At each rarefaction depth, TCR richness and evenness were averaged across 20 rarefaction repeats, and any sample with fewer sequences than the depth was left out. Wilcoxon rank sum tests with FDR correction were used to compare V, D and J gene relative abundances between the groups. For the blinded duplicates, the intraclass correlation was 95.6% for TCR richness and averaged approximately 76% across about 67 gene segments. TCRdb retrieved this table from immuneACCESS and kept in-frame rearrangements only. Not all clones are present; in checked studies, unresolved V genes account for under half, and no reason is known for the remainder. The DNA gave D and trimming, while V, J and clone size come from that table. This sample's records show around 30,000 clones. The ten largest make up about 3.1% of the sample.

Every participant had a single incident cervical HPV16 infection, and prevalent HPV16 infections were excluded. Cervical HPV DNA was detected with MY09/MY11 PCR, and genotyping was done with dot-blot hybridization. About 14 mL of heparinized blood were centrifuged, and the buffy coat was aliquoted, frozen at -30°C, then stored at -80°C. QIAGEN kits were used to extract genomic DNA from buffy coat specimens. The clonotype was recovered from a woman aged 18 to 75 with a cervical HPV16 infection that either progressed to CIN3+ or cleared (not recorded which). The sequenced sample was blood buffy coat. The rearrangement joined TRBV5-1 to TRBJ2-7; a confident D gene designation cannot be given. CDR3 loop: CASSSSPGVDEQYF. The covered CDR3 bases are TGCGCCAGCAGCTCCTCCCCGGGTGTGGACGAG.